The 5 T cell receptor beta chains reported below all come from one sample, sequenced in a study of T cell changes during pregnancy in multiple sclerosis (dated by TCRdb to the late 2010s). Receptor amplification or capture employed the immunoSEQ multiplex PCR assay. Entries here come from immuneACCESS through TCRdb and include only in-frame sequences with V and J called. Some clones fail to appear in such tables; in the studies checked, an unresolved V gene covers under half of the shortfall, and the cause of the remainder is unknown. The sample table shows 35,000 to 45,000 clones, and approximately 90% are seen once. The ten largest clones take up 0.4% to 0.6% of the sample. The sample here was CD4+ T cells from peripheral blood mononuclear cells, taken in the first trimester of pregnancy. The receptors were sampled from a female donor in good health, enrolled as a control in a pregnancy study.

The chain combines TRBV10-2 with TRBJ1-2; unclear D gene. Deletions cut 2 bases from V and 0 bases from J, with 13 bases between. This CDR3 comprises 16 residues. Germline V CDR1 and CDR2: WSHSY, SAAADI. For the CDR3, the DNA is TGCGCCAGCAGTGAGAGGCGGGGAATCGCTAACTATGGCTACACCTTC. This codes for CASSERRGIANYGYTF.

This chain uses TRBV9 with TRBJ1-2; D unclear. CDR1 is SGDLS, CDR2 YYNGEE, per germline. Trimming left V 3 bases short and J 7 bases short, with 7 bases between. There are 11 residues in the CDR3. DNA of the CDR3: TGTGCCAGCAGCGCTGCGGGTGGCTACACCTTC. This codes for CASSAAGGYTF.

The rearrangement joins TRBV9 to TRBJ2-7, with 8 bases aligning to TRBD2. Germline values: CDR1 SGDLS, CDR2 YYNGEE. The CDR3 is made up of 14 amino acids. The V segment lost 0 bases and the J segment 2 bases; nucleotides outside the gene matches: 1. The CDR3 region is CASSVAGGTYEQYF. Here the CDR3 DNA reads TGTGCCAGCAGCGTAGCGGGGGGGACCTACGAGCAGTACTTC.

J is TRBJ2-1 and V is TRBV6-5; 7 bases align to TRBD2. CDR1 and CDR2 from the germline V gene are MNHEY and SVGAGI. The CDR3 loop spans 16 amino acids. Germline trimming cut 0 bases from V and 14 bases from J; bases unmatched to any gene: 16. In nucleotides, the CDR3 is TGTGCCAGCAGTTACTCGATTTGGCGAGCGGGGTTTACAAAGTTCTTC. This translates into CASSYSIWRAGFTKFF.

The rearrangement uses TRBV29-1 and TRBJ1-2; D may be TRBD1 (5 bases). The germline V gene encodes CDR1 SQVTM and CDR2 ANQGSEA. The length of the CDR3 is 11 residues. Trimming took 7 bases from V and 7 from J, leaving 13 bases between them. In nucleotides, the CDR3 is TGCAGCGCCCCCAGGGATTCTGGCTACACCTTC. Amino acids: CSAPRDSGYTF.